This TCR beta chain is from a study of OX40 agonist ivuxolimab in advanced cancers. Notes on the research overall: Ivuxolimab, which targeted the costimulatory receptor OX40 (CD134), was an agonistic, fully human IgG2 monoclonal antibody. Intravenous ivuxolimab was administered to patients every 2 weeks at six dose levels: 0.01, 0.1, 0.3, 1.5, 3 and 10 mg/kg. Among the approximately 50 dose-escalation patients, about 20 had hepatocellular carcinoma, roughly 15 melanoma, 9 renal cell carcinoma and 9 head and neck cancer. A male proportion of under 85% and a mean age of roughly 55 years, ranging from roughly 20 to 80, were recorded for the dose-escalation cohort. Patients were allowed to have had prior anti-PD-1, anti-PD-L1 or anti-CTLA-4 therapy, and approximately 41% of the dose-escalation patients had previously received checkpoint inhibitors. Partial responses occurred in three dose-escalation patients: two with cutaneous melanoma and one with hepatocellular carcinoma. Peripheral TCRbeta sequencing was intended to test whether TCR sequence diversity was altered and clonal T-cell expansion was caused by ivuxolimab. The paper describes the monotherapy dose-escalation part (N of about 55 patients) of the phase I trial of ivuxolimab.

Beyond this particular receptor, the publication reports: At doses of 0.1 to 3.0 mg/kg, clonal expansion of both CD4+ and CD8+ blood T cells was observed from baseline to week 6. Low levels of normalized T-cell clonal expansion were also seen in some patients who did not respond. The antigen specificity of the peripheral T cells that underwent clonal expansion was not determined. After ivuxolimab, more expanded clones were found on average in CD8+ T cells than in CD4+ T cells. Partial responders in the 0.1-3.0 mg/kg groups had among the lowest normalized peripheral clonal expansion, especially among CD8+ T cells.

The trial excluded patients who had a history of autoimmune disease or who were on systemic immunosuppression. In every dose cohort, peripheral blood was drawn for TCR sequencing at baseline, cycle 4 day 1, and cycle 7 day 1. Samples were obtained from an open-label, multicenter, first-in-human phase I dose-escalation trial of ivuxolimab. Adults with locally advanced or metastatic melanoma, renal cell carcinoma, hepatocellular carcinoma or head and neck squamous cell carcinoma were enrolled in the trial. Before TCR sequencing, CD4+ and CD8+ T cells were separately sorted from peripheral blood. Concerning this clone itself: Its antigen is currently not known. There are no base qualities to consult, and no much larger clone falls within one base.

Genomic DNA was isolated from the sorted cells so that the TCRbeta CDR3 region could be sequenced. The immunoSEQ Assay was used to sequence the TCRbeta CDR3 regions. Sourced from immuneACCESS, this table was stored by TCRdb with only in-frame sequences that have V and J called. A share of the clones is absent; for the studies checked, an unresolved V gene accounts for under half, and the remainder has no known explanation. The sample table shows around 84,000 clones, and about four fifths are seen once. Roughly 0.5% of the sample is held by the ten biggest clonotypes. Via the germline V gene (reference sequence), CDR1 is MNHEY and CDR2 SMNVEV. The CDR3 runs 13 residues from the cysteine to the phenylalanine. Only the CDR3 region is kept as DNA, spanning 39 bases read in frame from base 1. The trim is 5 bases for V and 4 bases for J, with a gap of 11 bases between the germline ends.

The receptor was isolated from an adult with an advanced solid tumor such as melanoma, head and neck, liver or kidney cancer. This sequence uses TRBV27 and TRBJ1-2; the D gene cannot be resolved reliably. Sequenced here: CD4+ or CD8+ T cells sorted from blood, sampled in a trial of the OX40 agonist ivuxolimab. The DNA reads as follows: TGTGCCAGCAGTGTCCGGGAGGGCTATGGCTACACCTTC. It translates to CASSVREGYGYTF.